The 15 T cell receptor beta chains below were found in one sample sequenced in a study of CD8+ T cells in alopecia areata. Extraction of RNA preceded its reverse transcription into cDNA, which served as the sequencing template. The repertoire was sequenced with immunoSEQ multiplex PCR; TCRdb's copy has only in-frame clones and lacks some. The data hold about 190,000 clones, with about three fifths observed a single time. Specified treatment: oral pan-JAK inhibitor, 5-10 mg twice daily. The sequences come from CD4+ T cells sorted from blood, collected at week 24, from a patient treated with tofacitinib. Every receptor here comes from a human donor with alopecia areata.

DNA for the CDR3: TGTGCCAGCAGCGTTGGTACCCTCGGCAGGGCAGACAATGAGCAGTTCTTC. It specifies CASSVGTLGRADNEQFF. V usage is TRBV9 and J usage is TRBJ2-1; D is possibly TRBD1 (5 bases). From germline, CDR1 is SGDLS and CDR2 YYNGEE. The CDR3 runs to 17 residues. V lost 2 bases to trimming and J lost 5 bases, with 20 bases between them.

The V call is TRBV27, the J call TRBJ1-2; possibly TRBD1 for D (6 bases). CDR3 length equals 15 residues. V lost 6 bases to trimming and J lost 8 bases, with 22 bases between them. Germline assignment: CDR1 MNHEY and CDR2 SMNVEV (reference sequence). This CDR3 reads CASRATGEKQRGYTF. CDR3 nucleotides: TGTGCCAGCAGGGCGACAGGCGAAAAACAGAGGGGCTACACCTTC.

The chain recombines TRBV12-5 with TRBJ2-5; D is perhaps TRBD1 (6 bases). CDR1 and CDR2 (germline): LGHNT, FRNRAP. V was shortened by 0 bases and J by 1 base, with 9 bases between the two germline ends. The CDR3 extends over 15 amino acids. CDR3 bases: TGTGCTAGTGGTTTGGTAGGGACACCCCAAGAGACCCAGTACTTC. It translates to CASGLVGTPQETQYF. The variable domain in full, with the rest retrieved from reference TRBV12-5 and TRBJ2-5, is DARVTQTPRHKVTEMGQEVTMRCQPILGHNTVFWYRQTMMQGLELLAYFRNRAPLDDSGMPKDRFSAEMPDATLATLKIQPSEPRDSAVYFCASGLVGTPQETQYFGPGTRLLVL.

By sample fraction, this clone is medium-sized. The chain links TRBV10-3 to TRBJ1-4, with no clear D. There are 13 residues in the CDR3. Trimming took off 2 bases at V and 2 bases at J, with 3 bases between the two ends. CDR1 ENHRY and CDR2 SYGVKD come from the germline V gene. The CDR3 DNA sequence: TGTGCCATCAGTGAGGGGACTAATGAAAAACTGTTTTTT. Protein: CAISEGTNEKLFF.

As to this clone: Other DNA sequences in this sample translate to the same CDR3. The chain combines TRBV30 with TRBJ2-7, with a possible D match to TRBD1 (6 bases). V was shortened by 0 bases and J by 2 bases, with 8 bases between the two germline ends. From germline, CDR1 is GTSNPN and CDR2 SVGIG (reference sequence). The CDR3 consists of 13 residues. This chain's CDR3 is CAWSVQGPYEQYF. CDR3 coding DNA: TGTGCCTGGAGTGTACAGGGACCCTACGAGCAGTACTTC.

This clone came up a few times. J is TRBJ1-2 and V is TRBV30, with 10 nucleotides matching TRBD1. The germline V gene encodes CDR1 GTSNPN and CDR2 SVGIG (reference sequence). There are 13 residues in the CDR3. DNA of the CDR3: TGTGCGCACCCGGGACAGGGGAATGGAGGCTACACCTTC. This translates into CAHPGQGNGGYTF.

The rearrangement joins TRBV10-2 to TRBJ1-1; TRBD1 is a possible D gene (6 bases). Germline V lookup: CDR1 WSHSY, CDR2 SAAADI. CDR3 length: 13 amino acids. Trimming pared 7 bases from V and 1 base from J, leaving 10 bases between. CDR3 sequence: CASKGGGNTEAFF. The CDR3 region has the DNA TGCGCCAGCAAAGGGGGTGGGAACACTGAAGCTTTCTTT.

V and J are TRBV27 and TRBJ2-7, with a possible D match to TRBD1 (6 bases). CDR1 and CDR2 from the germline V gene are MNHEY and SMNVEV (reference sequence). The ends were cut back, 6 bases at V and 2 bases at J, with 20 bases in the middle. CDR3 length: 16 residues. DNA for the CDR3: TGTGCCAGCAGCTACCTACGGACAGAGGTTCCCTACGAGCAGTACTTC. Translating it yields CASSYLRTEVPYEQYF.

As regards this clone: Other DNA sequences within the sample encode an identical CDR3. This chain's CDR3 is CSVVGRNTEAFF. In DNA form, the CDR3 reads TGCAGCGTTGTTGGGCGGAACACTGAAGCTTTCTTT. The chain is built from TRBV29-1 and TRBJ1-1; D gene ambiguous. This CDR3 is 12 amino acids long. V was cut by 4 bases and J by 1 base, with 7 bases left in between. The germline gives CDR1 SQVTM, CDR2 ANQGSEA.

Comment on this clone: Likely a read error: the CDR3 ends without its conserved phenylalanine or tryptophan. The DNA is omitted, as the CDR3 cannot be located on it reliably, and the CDR3 follows TCRdb's listing. This chain uses TRBV23-1 with TRBJ2-7; the table's D call, TRBD1, was not checked against the DNA. TRBV23-1 is reported as an ORF; its role is uncertain. The CDR3 extends over 10 residues, inclusive of both ends. CDR3: CASSHSTAIA.

The chain links TRBV4-3 to TRBJ2-1; no firm D call. V was cut by 0 bases and J by 3 bases, with 0 bases left in between. The germline V gene encodes CDR1 LGHNA and CDR2 YSLEER. The CDR3 runs to 12 residues. CDR3 nucleotide sequence: TGCGCCAGCAGCCAAGACTACAATGAGCAGTTCTTC. Protein product: CASSQDYNEQFF.

V gene TRBV7-2 combines with J gene TRBJ1-2; D remains unclear. V was clipped by 5 bases and J by 4 bases, with 11 bases between them. The length of the CDR3 is 13 residues. CDR1 is SGHTA, CDR2 FQGNSA, per germline. The CDR3 bases are TGTGCCAGCAGCCTCGGACCGCTCTATGGCTACACCTTC. Protein product: CASSLGPLYGYTF.

In this sample, this clone turned up once. V and J are TRBV5-1 and TRBJ2-5, with 11 bases fitting TRBD2. V trimming: 6 bases; J trimming: 3 bases; junction bases outside the gene matches: 7. This CDR3 spans 15 amino acids. Germline V CDR1 and CDR2: SGHRS, YFSETQ. The CDR3 loop is CASKKGTSGEETQYF. In DNA, the CDR3 is TGCGCCAGCAAAAAGGGGACTAGCGGTGAAGAGACCCAGTACTTC.

The chain joins TRBV2 to TRBJ2-7; 11 bases fit TRBD2. CDR1 is SNHLY and CDR2 is FYNNEI in the germline V gene. This CDR3 is 14 amino acids long. J lost 2 bases, V lost 5 bases, and 2 bases had no gene match. CDR3 in amino acids: CASSISGGAYEQYF. CDR3 coding DNA: TGTGCCAGCAGTATTAGCGGGGGGGCCTACGAGCAGTACTTC.

This clone appeared once. The chain carries TRBV25-1 and TRBJ2-1; 10 nucleotides line up with TRBD2. With 8 bases clipped from V and 3 bases from J, the junction kept 7 bases outside the gene matches. In germline, CDR1 is MGHDK, CDR2 SYGVNS. The length of the CDR3 is 15 residues. The DNA for the CDR3 is TGTGCCAGCGCGAATAGCGGGGGGCGCTACAATGAGCAGTTCTTC. The encoded protein is CASANSGGRYNEQFF.